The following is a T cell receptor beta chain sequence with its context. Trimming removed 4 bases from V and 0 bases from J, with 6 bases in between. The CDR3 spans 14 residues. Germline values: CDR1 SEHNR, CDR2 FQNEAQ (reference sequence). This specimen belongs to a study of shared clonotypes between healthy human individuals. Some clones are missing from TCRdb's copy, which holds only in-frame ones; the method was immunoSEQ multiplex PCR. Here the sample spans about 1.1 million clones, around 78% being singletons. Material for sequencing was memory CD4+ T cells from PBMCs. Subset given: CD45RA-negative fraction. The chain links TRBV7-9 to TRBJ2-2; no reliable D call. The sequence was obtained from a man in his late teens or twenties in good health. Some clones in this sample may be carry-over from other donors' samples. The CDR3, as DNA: TGTGCCAGCAGCTACGAAACGAACACCGGGGAGCTGTTTTTT. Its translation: CASSYETNTGELFF.